A selection of T cell receptor beta chains follows, all from one sample in a study of technical replicates of blood from four donors. Some clones are missing from TCRdb's copy, which holds only in-frame ones; the method was immunoSEQ multiplex PCR. The data hold under 95,000 clones, with roughly 90% observed a single time. Sequences were obtained from T cells isolated from PBMCs. The source of these receptors is a human donor in good health. Both conserved end residues are part of each CDR3. Each record gives: J gene, D gene, clone size, CDR3 length, V gene, CDR3 protein, CDR3 DNA. The D gene is left open where the match is weak. Clone size is given for some rows only: seen once, a few or many times, or a class if the clone is expanded.

>TRBJ1-2|TRBD1|NA|15|TRBV4-3
CASSQERTGSGGYTF
TGCGCCAGCAGCCAAGAGAGGACAGGGTCGGGTGGCTACACCTTC
>TRBJ1-2|TRBD1|NA|13|TRBV2
CASPKDRGHGYTF
TGTGCCAGCCCCAAGGACAGGGGGCATGGCTACACCTTC
>TRBJ1-1|NA|NA|15|TRBV7-9
CASSLAERWNTEAFF
TGTGCCAGCAGCTTAGCGGAGCGTTGGAACACTGAAGCTTTCTTT
>TRBJ1-3|NA|NA|20|TRBV27
CASSEFYPGTRVVTGNTIYF
TGTGCCAGCAGCGAGTTCTACCCCGGGACAAGGGTAGTAACTGGAAACACCATATATTTT
>TRBJ1-1|NA|NA|14|TRBV2
CASSGFRPRSGAFF
TGTGCCAGCAGTGGATTTAGGCCCAGGTCGGGGGCTTTCTTT
>TRBJ1-5|TRBD1|NA|20|TRBV4-3
CASSQDPRGIRPYSNQPQHF
TGCGCCAGCAGCCAAGATCCCAGGGGGATTAGACCTTATAGCAATCAGCCCCAGCATTTT
>TRBJ2-2|TRBD1|NA|17|TRBV5-5
CASSLRETGAPTGELFF
TGTGCCAGCAGCTTGAGGGAGACAGGGGCGCCGACCGGGGAGCTGTTTTTT
>TRBJ2-7|NA|NA|13|TRBV27
CASSGPTTDEQYF
TGTGCCAGCAGTGGGCCAACGACCGACGAGCAGTACTTC
>TRBJ1-1|NA|NA|15|TRBV19
CASTPGVAVQTEAFF
TGTGCCAGTACACCGGGGGTCGCGGTGCAAACTGAAGCTTTCTTT
>TRBJ1-3|TRBD1|once|15|TRBV9
CASSPTGGTGNTIYF
TGTGCCAGCAGCCCAACAGGGGGAACTGGAAACACCATATATTTT
>TRBJ2-7|NA|NA|15|TRBV23-1
CASSHNDDRSYEQYF
TGCGCCAGCAGTCATAACGACGACAGGAGCTACGAGCAGTACTTC
>TRBJ2-5|NA|NA|16|TRBV29-1
CSAFIKGRVFGETQYF
TGCAGCGCATTTATTAAGGGCAGGGTGTTCGGTGAGACCCAGTACTTC
>TRBJ1-4|NA|NA|14|TRBV6-1
CASTSGREVEKLFF
TGTGCCAGCACCTCGGGCAGGGAGGTCGAAAAACTGTTTTTT
>TRBJ2-3|TRBD1|NA|13|TRBV6-1
CASRDRVRDTQYF
TGTGCCAGCAGGGACAGGGTCAGAGATACGCAGTATTTT
>TRBJ2-3|TRBD2|NA|15|TRBV10-3
CAIRGTSGFTDTQYF
TGTGCCATCAGGGGGACTAGCGGGTTCACAGATACGCAGTATTTT
>TRBJ2-3|TRBD2|NA|15|TRBV6-6
CATGERESPTDTQYF
TGTGCCACCGGTGAGCGGGAGTCCCCCACAGATACGCAGTATTTT
>TRBJ2-4|TRBD2|NA|16|TRBV9
CASSGRIAGGENIQYF
TGTGCCAGCAGCGGGAGAATAGCGGGAGGGGAAAACATTCAGTACTTC
>TRBJ2-7|NA|NA|15|TRBV7-9
CASSLSSGGSGEQYF
TGTGCCAGCAGCTTATCGTCCGGTGGGAGTGGAGAGCAGTACTTC
>TRBJ2-5|TRBD1|NA|15|TRBV29-1
CSVEGPGQVGETQYF
TGCAGCGTTGAAGGGCCGGGACAGGTAGGGGAGACCCAGTACTTC
>TRBJ2-3|TRBD2|NA|14|TRBV5-4
CASKGTTSTDTQYF
TGTGCCAGCAAAGGGACTACTAGCACAGATACGCAGTATTTT
>TRBJ2-7|TRBD1|NA|14|TRBV15
CATSSDRGPYEQYF
TGTGCCACCAGCTCCGACAGGGGCCCCTACGAGCAGTACTTC
>TRBJ2-1|NA|once|16|TRBV28
CASSRQGLSSYNEQFF
TGTGCCAGCAGTAGACAGGGACTGAGCTCCTACAATGAGCAGTTCTTC
>TRBJ1-2|NA|few|16|TRBV5-5
CASSLWNEGGEGGYTF
TGTGCCAGCAGCTTGTGGAACGAGGGAGGGGAGGGTGGCTACACCTTC
>TRBJ2-4|NA|NA|12|TRBV5-6
CASSLGGSIQYF
TGTGCCAGCAGCTTGGGAGGGAGCATTCAGTACTTC
>TRBJ2-1|TRBD2|once|13|TRBV7-2
CASTGLAGVEQFF
TGTGCCAGCACAGGACTAGCGGGAGTCGAGCAGTTCTTC
>TRBJ2-1|TRBD2|NA|15|TRBV5-6
CASSLGTSGYNEQFF
TGTGCCAGCAGCTTGGGGACTAGCGGTTACAATGAGCAGTTCTTC
>TRBJ1-5|NA|NA|13|TRBV28
CASTPTGNQPQHF
TGTGCCAGCACCCCAACTGGTAATCAGCCCCAGCATTTT
>TRBJ1-4|TRBD1|NA|14|TRBV9
CASSSTGISEKLFF
TGTGCCAGCAGCTCGACAGGGATTAGCGAAAAACTGTTTTTT
>TRBJ1-2|NA|NA|15|TRBV4-3
CASSQDLRPGVGYTF
TGCGCCAGCAGCCAAGATCTCCGGCCAGGGGTTGGCTACACCTTC
>TRBJ2-1|TRBD2|NA|15|TRBV5-1
CASSLAAGTHNEQFF
TGCGCCAGCAGCTTGGCAGCGGGAACCCACAATGAGCAGTTCTTC
>TRBJ1-2|NA|few|13|TRBV6-1
CASRIQGNYGYTF
TGTGCCAGCAGGATTCAGGGAAATTATGGCTACACCTTC